The following is a T cell receptor beta chain sequence with its context. CDR3 length: 15 residues. Looked up from germline, CDR1 is SGHKS and CDR2 is YYEKEE (reference sequence). The junction had 7 bases not matched to a gene; V was cut back by 4 bases and J by 1 base. This record comes from a study of PD-L1 blockade in urothelial cancer. Here immunoSEQ multiplex PCR was the method, and the copy in TCRdb shows in-frame clones only, minus some. The sample consists of about 43,000 clones, 85% to 90% of them appearing once. Sequenced here: PBMCs, sampled around atezolizumab (anti-PD-L1) treatment. The clonotype was recovered from a woman aged 55 to 70 with urothelial cancer. V and J are TRBV5-5 and TRBJ2-7; 8 bases are shared with TRBD1. For the CDR3, the DNA is TGTGCCAGCAGCCCGACAGGGGCGGGGTCCTACGAGCAGTACTTC. Protein product: CASSPTGAGSYEQYF.